This record covers a single T cell receptor beta chain. Its cognate antigen is unknown. As for treatment: oral pan-JAK inhibitor, 5-10 mg twice daily. Individuals with alopecia areata gave both lesional scalp punch biopsies and peripheral blood for collection. This CDR3 is built from 13 residues. The trim removed 3 bases at V and 1 base at J, leaving 2 bases unmatched. Germline V gives CDR1 GTSNPN, CDR2 SVGIG (reference sequence). These data are taken from a study of CD8+ T cells in alopecia areata. Study information: Tofacitinib administration persisted for 6 to 18 months, succeeded by 6 months off drug. The study, taken as a whole, reports: Lesional scalp displayed greater clonality than normal scalp, most notably in alopecia totalis/universalis. Under tofacitinib, fewer expanded CD8+ clones appeared among the top 100 scalp clones.

Extracted from the samples, RNA was reverse transcribed into cDNA to serve as the sequencing template. Profiling relied on immunoSEQ multiplex PCR, and the TCRdb table lists in-frame clones only, not all of them. The sample holds roughly 220,000 clones, around 66% seen once. The sequence came from a human donor with alopecia areata. The chain joins TRBV30 to TRBJ1-1, with 7 bases that match TRBD1. The specimen comprised CD4+ T cells sorted from blood, sampled between weeks 43 and 45, from a patient treated with tofacitinib. CDR3 in amino acids: CAWRGQANTEAFF. In DNA, the CDR3 is TGTGCCTGGAGAGGACAGGCGAACACTGAAGCTTTCTTT.